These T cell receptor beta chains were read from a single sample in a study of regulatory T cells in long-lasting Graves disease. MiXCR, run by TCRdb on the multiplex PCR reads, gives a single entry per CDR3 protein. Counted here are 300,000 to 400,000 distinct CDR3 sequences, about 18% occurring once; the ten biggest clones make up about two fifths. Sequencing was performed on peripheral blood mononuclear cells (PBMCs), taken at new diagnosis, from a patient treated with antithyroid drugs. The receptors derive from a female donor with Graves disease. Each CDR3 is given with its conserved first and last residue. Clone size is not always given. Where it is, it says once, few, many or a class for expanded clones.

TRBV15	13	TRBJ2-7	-	CATSRDFRYEQYF
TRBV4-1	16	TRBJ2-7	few	CASSQDFRAESYEQYF
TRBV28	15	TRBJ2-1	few	CASSLRGQEYNEQFF
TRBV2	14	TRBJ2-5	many	CASSEDRDRQTQYF
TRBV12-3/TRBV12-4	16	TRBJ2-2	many	CASSPVLAANTGELFF
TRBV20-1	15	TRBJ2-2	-	CSARDGLAGTGELFF
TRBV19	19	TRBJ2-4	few	CASSMKTSGGGLAKNIQYF
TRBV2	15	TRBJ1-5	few	CASSENLSKDQPQHF
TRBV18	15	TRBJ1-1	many	CASSRFTAGHTEAFF
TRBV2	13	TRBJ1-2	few	CASSEGTNYGYTF
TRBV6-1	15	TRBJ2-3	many	CASTPGQVSTDTQYF
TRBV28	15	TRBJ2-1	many	CASSLGLPLGNEQFF
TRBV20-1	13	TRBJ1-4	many	CSASTDGNEKLFF
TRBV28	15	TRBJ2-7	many	CASSEPGRLSYEQYF
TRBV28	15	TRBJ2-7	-	CASSFGGRARAEQYF
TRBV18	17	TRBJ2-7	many	CASSGLTGSEKAWEQYF